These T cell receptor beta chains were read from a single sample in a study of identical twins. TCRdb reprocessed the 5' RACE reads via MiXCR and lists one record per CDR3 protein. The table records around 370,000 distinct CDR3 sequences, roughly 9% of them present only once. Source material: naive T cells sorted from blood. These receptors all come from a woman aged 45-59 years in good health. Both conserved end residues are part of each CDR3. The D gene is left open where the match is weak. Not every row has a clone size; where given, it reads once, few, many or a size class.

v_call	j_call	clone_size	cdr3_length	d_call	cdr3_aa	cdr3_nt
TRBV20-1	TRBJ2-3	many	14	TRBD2	CSALGLAATDTQYF	TGCAGTGCTCTAGGACTAGCGGCCACAGATACGCAGTATTTT
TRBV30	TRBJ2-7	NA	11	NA	CAWLRGGEQYF	TGTGCCTGGCTTAGGGGTGGCGAGCAGTACTTC
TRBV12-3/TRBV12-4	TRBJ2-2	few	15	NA	CASSALSSYTGELFF	TGTGCCAGCAGTGCCCTCTCAAGTTACACCGGGGAGCTGTTTTTT
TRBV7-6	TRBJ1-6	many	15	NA	CASSPEGFGNSPLHF	TGTGCCAGCAGCCCCGAAGGCTTTGGTAACTCACCCCTCCACTTT
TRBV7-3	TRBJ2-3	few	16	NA	CASSSRGSDGTDTQYF	TGTGCCAGCAGCTCCAGAGGGAGTGATGGCACAGATACGCAGTATTTT
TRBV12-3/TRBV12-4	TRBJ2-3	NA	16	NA	CASSLPQGRGGDTQYF	TGTGCCAGCAGTTTACCTCAGGGCCGAGGTGGAGATACGCAGTATTTT
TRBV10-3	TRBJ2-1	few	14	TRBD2	CAIRLAGLYNEQFF	TGTGCCATCAGACTAGCGGGTCTTTACAATGAGCAGTTCTTC
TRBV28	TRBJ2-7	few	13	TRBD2	CASSYGPRERRYF	TGTGCCAGCAGCTACGGACCGCGGGAGCGACGATACTTC
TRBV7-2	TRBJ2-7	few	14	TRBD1	CASSLDRGNYEQYF	TGTGCCAGCAGCTTGGACAGGGGGAACTACGAGCAGTACTTC
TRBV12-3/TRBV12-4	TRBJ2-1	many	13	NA	CASSRDSHNEQFF	TGTGCCAGCAGTAGAGACTCCCACAATGAGCAGTTCTTC
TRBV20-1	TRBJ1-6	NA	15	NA	CSATTAGVWNSPLHF	TGCAGTGCTACAACAGCGGGGGTGTGGAATTCACCCCTCCACTTT
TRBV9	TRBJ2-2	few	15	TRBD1	CASSVGQGEAGELFF	TGTGCCAGCAGCGTAGGACAGGGGGAGGCCGGGGAGCTGTTTTTT
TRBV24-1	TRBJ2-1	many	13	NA	CATSDLRDRSQFF	TGTGCCACCAGTGATTTGCGGGACCGATCGCAGTTCTTC
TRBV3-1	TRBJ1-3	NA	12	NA	CATGSAGNTIYF	TGTGCCACGGGTTCGGCCGGCAACACCATATATTTT
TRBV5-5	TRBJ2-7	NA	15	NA	CASSLVGTSIYEQYF	TGTGCCAGCAGCTTGGTCGGGACATCCATCTACGAGCAGTACTTC
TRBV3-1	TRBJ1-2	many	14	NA	CASSQESVGVGYTF	TGTGCCAGCAGCCAAGAGTCGGTCGGGGTAGGCTACACCTTC
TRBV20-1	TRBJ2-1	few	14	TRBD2	CSARVAGEWVEQFF	TGCAGTGCTAGAGTAGCGGGAGAGTGGGTTGAGCAGTTCTTC